This record concerns one TCR beta chain sequence. The data were obtained in a study of control samples from healthy donors and cancer patients. Per germline, CDR1 MNHEY and CDR2 SVGEGT. V gave up 2 bases and J gave up 7 bases; unmatched junction bases: 8. The CDR3 length is 14 residues. Libraries were prepared by immunoSEQ multiplex PCR; TCRdb keeps only in-frame clonotypes and omits some of them. There are 25,000 to 30,000 clones in the sample; about 85% occur only once, and approximately 3.9% lies in the top ten. The chain recombines TRBV6-2 or TRBV6-3 with TRBJ2-7; 7 bases map to TRBD2. Specimen: formalin-fixed, paraffin-embedded tissue. The TCR sequence derives from a female donor with melanoma. DNA for the CDR3: TGTGCCAGCAGTTACATTGAGGACGGGGGGGAGCAGTACTTC. Translating gives CASSYIEDGGEQYF.